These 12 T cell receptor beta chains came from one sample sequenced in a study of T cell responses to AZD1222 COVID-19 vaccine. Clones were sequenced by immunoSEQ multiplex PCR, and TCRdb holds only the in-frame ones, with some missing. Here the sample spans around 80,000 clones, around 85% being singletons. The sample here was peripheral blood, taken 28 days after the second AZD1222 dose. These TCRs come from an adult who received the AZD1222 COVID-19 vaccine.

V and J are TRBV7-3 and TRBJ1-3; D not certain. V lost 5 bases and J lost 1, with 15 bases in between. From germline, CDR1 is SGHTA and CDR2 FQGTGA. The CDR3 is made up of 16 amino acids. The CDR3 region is CASSDPGDRSGNTIYF. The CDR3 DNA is TGTGCCAGCAGCGACCCCGGGGATAGATCTGGAAACACCATATATTTT. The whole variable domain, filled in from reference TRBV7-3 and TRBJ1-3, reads GAGVSQTPSNKVTEKGKYVELRCDPISGHTALYWYRQSLGQGPEFLIYFQGTGAADDSGLPNDRFFAVRPEGSVSTLKIQRTERGDSAVYLCASSDPGDRSGNTIYFGEGSWLTVV.

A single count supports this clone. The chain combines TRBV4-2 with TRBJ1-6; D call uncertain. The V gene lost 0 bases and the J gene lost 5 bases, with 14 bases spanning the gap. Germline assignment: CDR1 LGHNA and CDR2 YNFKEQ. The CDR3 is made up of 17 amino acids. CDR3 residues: CASSQEWLGGNNSPLHF. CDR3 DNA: TGTGCCAGCAGCCAAGAATGGCTCGGCGGAAATAATTCACCCCTCCACTTT.

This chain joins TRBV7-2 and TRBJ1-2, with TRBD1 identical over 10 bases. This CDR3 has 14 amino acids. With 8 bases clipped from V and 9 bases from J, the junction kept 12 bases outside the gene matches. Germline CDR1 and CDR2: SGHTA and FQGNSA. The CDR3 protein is CASCSAPGQGSYTF. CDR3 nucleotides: TGTGCCAGCTGCTCCGCTCCGGGACAGGGGAGCTACACCTTC. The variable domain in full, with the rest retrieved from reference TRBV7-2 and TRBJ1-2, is GAGVSQSPSNKVTEKGKDVELRCDPISGHTALYWYRQSLGQGLEFLIYFQGNSAPDKSGLPSDRFSAERTGGSVSTLTIQRTQQEDSAVYLCASCSAPGQGSYTFGSGTRLTVV.

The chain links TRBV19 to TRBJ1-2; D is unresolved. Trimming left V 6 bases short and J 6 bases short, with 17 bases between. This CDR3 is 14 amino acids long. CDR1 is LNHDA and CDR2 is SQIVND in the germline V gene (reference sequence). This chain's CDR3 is CASSPAVFTNGYTF. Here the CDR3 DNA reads TGTGCCAGTAGCCCAGCGGTGTTCACTAATGGCTACACCTTC.

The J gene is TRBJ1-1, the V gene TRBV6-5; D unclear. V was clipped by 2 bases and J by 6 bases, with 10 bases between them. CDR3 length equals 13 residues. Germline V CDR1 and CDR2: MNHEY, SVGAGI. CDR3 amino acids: CASSYTGNPEAFF. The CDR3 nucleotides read TGTGCCAGCAGTTACACGGGTAACCCTGAAGCTTTCTTT.

CDR3 sequence: CASRSPGQGGEKLFF. CDR3 bases: TGTGCCAGCAGGTCGCCGGGACAGGGAGGTGAAAAACTGTTTTTT. The V and J genes are TRBV7-9 and TRBJ1-4; 9 bases are shared with TRBD1. Germline V lookup: CDR1 SEHNR, CDR2 FQNEAQ (reference sequence). This CDR3 is built from 15 residues. Trimming at V came to 6 bases and at J to 7 bases, leaving 9 bases not matched to a gene.

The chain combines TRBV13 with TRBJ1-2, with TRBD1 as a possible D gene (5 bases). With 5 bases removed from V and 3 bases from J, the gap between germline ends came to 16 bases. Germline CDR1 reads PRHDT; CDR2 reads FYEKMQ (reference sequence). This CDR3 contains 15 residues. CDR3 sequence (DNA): TGTGCCAGCAGCACTACTAGCCGGGGGGACTATGGCTACACCTTC. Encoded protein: CASSTTSRGDYGYTF. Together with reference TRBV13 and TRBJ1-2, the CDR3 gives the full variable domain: AAGVIQSPRHLIKEKRETATLKCYPIPRHDTVYWYQQGPGQDPQFLISFYEKMQSDKGSIPDRFSAQQFSDYHSELNMSSLELGDSALYFCASSTTSRGDYGYTFGSGTRLTVV.

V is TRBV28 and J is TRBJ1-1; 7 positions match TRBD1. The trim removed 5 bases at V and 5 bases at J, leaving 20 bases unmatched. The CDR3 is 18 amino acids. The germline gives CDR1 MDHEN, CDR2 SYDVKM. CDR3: CASSTFRAGGKGRTEAFF. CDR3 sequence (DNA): TGTGCCAGCAGTACATTTCGGGCAGGGGGTAAAGGTAGGACTGAAGCTTTCTTT.

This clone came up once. The CDR3 sequence: CASSFRALNTEAFF. For the CDR3, the DNA is TGTGCCAGCAGCTTCAGGGCGCTGAACACTGAAGCTTTCTTT. J is TRBJ1-1 and V is TRBV11-2; TRBD1 is a possible D gene (5 bases). CDR3 length: 14 residues. Trimming took 3 bases from V and 0 from J, leaving 8 bases between them. CDR1 is SGHAT and CDR2 is FQNNGV in the germline V gene.

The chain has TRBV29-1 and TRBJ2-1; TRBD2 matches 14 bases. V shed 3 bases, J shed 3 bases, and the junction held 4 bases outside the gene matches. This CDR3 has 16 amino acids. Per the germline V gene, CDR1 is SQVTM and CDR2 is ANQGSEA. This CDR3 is CSVDKTSGGVYNEQFF. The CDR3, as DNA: TGCAGCGTTGATAAGACTAGCGGGGGGGTCTACAATGAGCAGTTCTTC.

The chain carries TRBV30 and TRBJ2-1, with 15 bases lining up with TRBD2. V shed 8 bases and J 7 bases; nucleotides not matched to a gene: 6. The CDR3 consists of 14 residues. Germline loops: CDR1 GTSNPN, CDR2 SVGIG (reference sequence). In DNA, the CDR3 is TGTGCCCGAATAGGACTAGCGGGGGGGAATGAGCAGTTCTTC. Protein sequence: CARIGLAGGNEQFF.

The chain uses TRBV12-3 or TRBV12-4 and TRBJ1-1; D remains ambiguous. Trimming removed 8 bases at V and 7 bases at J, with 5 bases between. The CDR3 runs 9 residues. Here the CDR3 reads CASGGEAFF. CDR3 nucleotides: TGTGCCAGCGGAGGTGAAGCTTTCTTT.